This TCR beta chain was documented in a study of blood T cell repertoires in COVID-19. About the study: T cells, B-cell-depleted T cells, or PBMCs provided the cDNA or gDNA that served as material.

This clone has ten or more counts. Germline CDR1 reads SGDLS; CDR2 reads YYNGEE. This CDR3 region has 15 residues. J gave up 4 bases and V 3 bases, and 7 bases lay outside the gene matches. Sequencing used immunoSEQ multiplex PCR; TCRdb keeps in-frame clones, though not all of them. This table holds roughly 58,000 clones, around 65% found once. This rearrangement joins TRBV9 to TRBJ1-5; 7 bases fit TRBD1. Sample: PBMCs or T cells enriched from blood (not recorded which). The receptor was isolated from a woman in her fifties or sixties who had been exposed to COVID-19. In DNA form, the CDR3 reads TGTGCCAGCAGCGCCGAGGGACAGTCAAATCAGCCCCAGCATTTT. This codes for CASSAEGQSNQPQHF.